The 26 T cell receptor beta chains in this list originate from one sample, sequenced in a study of T cells in Graves' hyperthyroidism and ophthalmopathy (dated by TCRdb to between 2018 and 2020). Library generation was performed with multiplex PCR. TCRdb records Illumina HiSeq 2000 as the sequencer. The TCR beta CDR3 regions were amplified from the RNA transcripts. The first round of RT-PCR for the TCR CDR3 was performed with the HTBI primer set and the Qiagen OneStep RT-PCR kit. Through fastp at Q25 and MiXCR, TCRdb rebuilt clones from the public reads, retaining in-frame beta chains. Here each entry gathers all rows of one CDR3 protein and keeps the most common genes and DNA. This sample comprises roughly 110,000 distinct CDR3 sequences, 15% to 20% of them detected only once. The ten largest clones capture 42% of the sample. Sequenced input: blood. These receptors were collected from a woman in her 50s with Graves' hyperthyroidism.

This clonotype appeared many times. For the CDR3, the DNA is TGCGCCAGCAGTTCCCGACAGGGTGTAGGCAATGAGCAGTTCTTC. Translated, it gives CASSSRQGVGNEQFF. The chain couples TRBV5-1 to TRBJ2-1; 7 bases are a match to TRBD1. Per the germline V gene, CDR1 is SGHRS and CDR2 is YFSETQ. The J segment lost 6 bases and the V segment lost 5 bases, leaving 11 bases of the junction unmatched. The CDR3 has 15 residues.

This clonotype showed up many times. The rearrangement uses TRBV7-3 and TRBJ2-2; the match to TRBD2 covers 7 bases. CDR1 SGHTA and CDR2 FQGTGA come from the germline V gene. V dropped 2 bases and J dropped 7; count of bases not matched to a gene: 7. The CDR3 extends over 15 amino acids. Here the CDR3 reads CASSLQSGTGGELFF. The CDR3 DNA reads as TGTGCCAGCAGCTTACAAAGCGGGACCGGCGGGGAGCTGTTTTTT. The full variable domain, completed using reference TRBV7-3 and TRBJ2-2, is GAGVSQTPSNKVTEKGKYVELRCDPISGHTALYWYRQSLGQGPEFLIYFQGTGAADDSGLPNDRFFAVRPEGSVSTLKIQRTERGDSAVYLCASSLQSGTGGELFFGEGSRLTVL.

At least ten counts were recorded for this clonotype. The rearrangement links TRBV20-1 to TRBJ2-6, with D perhaps being TRBD1 or TRBD2 (5 bases each). Germline V CDR1 and CDR2: DFQATT, SNEGSKA (reference sequence). The CDR3 covers 20 residues. With 0 bases removed from V and 1 base from J, the gap between germline ends came to 22 bases. The CDR3 loop reads CSARDQKRGSHGSGANVLTF. The DNA for the CDR3 is TGCAGTGCTAGAGATCAGAAGAGGGGCAGCCATGGATCTGGGGCCAACGTCCTGACTTTC.

This clonotype was counted many times. V is TRBV12-5 and J is TRBJ2-1, with unresolved D. CDR1 is LGHNT and CDR2 is FRNRAP in the germline V gene. The CDR3 loop spans 13 amino acids. V was cut by 3 bases and J by 9 bases, with 12 bases left in between. Here the CDR3 reads CASGLDPFREQFF. Written as DNA, the CDR3 is TGTGCTAGTGGTTTAGACCCTTTTCGTGAGCAGTTCTTC.

This clonotype was seen only a few times. The chain carries TRBV19 and TRBJ2-7; no firm D call. The CDR3 is made up of 14 amino acids. The V end lost 10 bases, the J end lost 2 bases, and 18 bases lay between the germline ends. Germline CDR1 and CDR2: LNHDA and SQIVND (reference sequence). The CDR3 region has the DNA TGTGCCACATCGGTCGCTAGTCCCCCCTACGAGCAGTACTTC. This codes for CATSVASPPYEQYF.

This clonotype was picked up many times. V and J are TRBV6-1 and TRBJ1-5, with D hard to call. The ends were cut back, 1 base at V and 7 bases at J, with 11 bases in the middle. The V gene's germline CDR1 is MNHNS and CDR2 SASEGT. The CDR3 is 14 amino acids. In DNA, the CDR3 is TGTGCCAGCAGTGAAGGAAACGCGGCCCAGCCCCAGCATTTT. It codes for CASSEGNAAQPQHF.

This clonotype was counted ten times or more. The chain couples TRBV12-3 or TRBV12-4 to TRBJ2-5; 11 nucleotides match TRBD2. This CDR3 region has 14 residues. After removal of 7 bases from V and 6 bases from J, the junction contained 7 bases not matched to a gene. CDR3 in DNA: TGTGCCAGCACCTCACTAGCGGGAGTAAAGACCCAGTACTTC. Its protein product is CASTSLAGVKTQYF.

This clonotype appeared a single time. The chain combines TRBV20-1 with TRBJ1-5; D not resolved. In germline, CDR1 is DFQATT, CDR2 SNEGSKA (reference sequence). The CDR3 is 13 amino acids. V lost 3 bases to trimming and J lost 3 bases, with 9 bases between them. Here the CDR3 DNA reads TGCAGTGCTAGGACGGCCTCCAATCAGCCCCAGCATTTT. Amino acids: CSARTASNQPQHF.

There are many counts of this clonotype. V usage is TRBV20-1 and J usage is TRBJ2-1; 10 bases match TRBD2. J was trimmed by 10 bases and V by 2 bases; bases with no gene match: 11. The CDR3 has 15 residues. Germline V gene data show CDR1 as DFQATT and CDR2 as SNEGSKA (reference sequence). CDR3 amino acids: CSARKIAGGAREQFF. CDR3 DNA sequence: TGCAGTGCTAGAAAGATAGCGGGAGGCGCGCGAGAGCAGTTCTTC.

This clonotype appeared a single time. V and J are TRBV7-2 and TRBJ2-3, with 8 bases matching TRBD1. The CDR3 has 14 residues. The germline V gene has CDR1 SGHTA and CDR2 FQGNSA. Losses at the gene ends were 9 bases for V and 4 bases for J; bases not matched to a gene: 9. The CDR3 DNA follows: TGTGCCAGTAAGACCAGGGGGCGGTCAGATACGCAGTATTTT. This sequence encodes CASKTRGRSDTQYF.

This clonotype was seen at least ten times. The chain joins TRBV29-1 to TRBJ1-5, with 8 nucleotides matching TRBD1. The junction had 4 bases not matched to a gene; V was cut back by 7 bases and J by 2 bases. The germline V gene has CDR1 SQVTM and CDR2 ANQGSEA. The CDR3 contains 13 residues. The CDR3 DNA reads as TGCAGCGCCCAGGGGGCAGGCAATCAGCCCCAGCATTTT. This gives the protein CSAQGAGNQPQHF.

CDR3 DNA sequence: TGTGCCAGTAGTGCCTCATCCGGACTAGCGGGGAGAGCCAAAAACATTCAGTACTTC. Its translation: CASSASSGLAGRAKNIQYF. V is TRBV19 and J is TRBJ2-4; 12 positions match TRBD2. This CDR3 has 19 amino acids. V was clipped by 5 bases and J by 0 bases; unmatched bases: 11. Per the germline V gene, CDR1 is LNHDA and CDR2 is SQIVND (reference sequence).

This clonotype appeared many times. V and J are TRBV19 and TRBJ1-1; D gene ambiguous. V was pared by 1 base and J by 5 bases, with 8 bases between. Germline CDR1 LNHDA, CDR2 SQIVND (reference sequence). This CDR3 is 13 amino acids long. CDR3 residues: CASSIGAGTEAFF. CDR3 nucleotide sequence: TGTGCCAGTAGTATAGGTGCGGGAACTGAAGCTTTCTTT.

This clonotype was recorded only once. The V gene is TRBV6-1, the J gene TRBJ2-5; 14 bases map to TRBD2. The V segment lost 1 base and the J segment 5 bases; nucleotides outside the gene matches: 6. The CDR3 is 17 residues long. The germline gives CDR1 MNHNS, CDR2 SASEGT. The CDR3 loop reads CASSEEWGLAGEETQYF. CDR3 DNA sequence: TGTGCCAGCAGTGAAGAGTGGGGACTAGCGGGAGAGGAGACCCAGTACTTC.

Note on this clonotype: This sequence may be a read error, since a much larger clone differs from it by one base. J is TRBJ2-5 and V is TRBV20-1; D may correspond to TRBD1 or TRBD2 (6 bases each). Looked up from germline, CDR1 is DFQATT and CDR2 is SNEGSKA (reference sequence). The CDR3 contains 13 residues. V lost 5 bases to trimming and J lost 4 bases, with 14 bases between them. The CDR3 loop reads CSAGGPSRETQYF. The CDR3 DNA follows: TGCAGTGCTGGGGGGCCTAGCCGAGAGACCCAGTACTTC.

The table lists this clonotype with a count of one. This chain's CDR3 is CASSVGGDSNEKLFF. The DNA for the CDR3 is TGTGCCAGCAGCGTAGGAGGGGACAGTAATGAAAAACTGTTTTTT. The rearrangement links TRBV9 to TRBJ1-4, with 7 bases fitting TRBD1. Germline loops: CDR1 SGDLS, CDR2 YYNGEE. Unmatched junction bases numbered 3, after V lost 0 bases and J lost 4 bases. This CDR3 has 15 residues.

This clonotype was recorded a few times. The V call is TRBV20-1, the J call TRBJ2-7; D is ambiguous. The CDR3 sequence is 13 residues long. Germline CDR1 is DFQATT and CDR2 is SNEGSKA (reference sequence). V shed 0 bases and J shed 2 bases, with 8 bases lying between them. For the CDR3, the DNA is TGCAGTGCTAGAGATATCATTGCCTACGAGCAGTACTTC. This gives the protein CSARDIIAYEQYF.

This clonotype was observed many times. The rearrangement uses TRBV12-3 or TRBV12-4 and TRBJ2-3; possibly TRBD2 for D (6 bases). The CDR3 is 14 amino acids. Trimming left V 6 bases short and J 4 bases short, with 14 bases between. CDR3 amino acids: CASSQLTSSDTQYF. The CDR3, as DNA: TGTGCCAGCAGCCAATTGACTAGTTCAGATACGCAGTATTTT.

This clonotype was found many times. The chain uses TRBV4-1 and TRBJ2-3; 8 bases match TRBD2. The CDR3 runs to 16 residues. Germline CDR1 and CDR2: MGHRA and YSYEKL. Unmatched junction bases numbered 7, after V lost 4 bases and J lost 1 base. CDR3 coding DNA: TGCGCCAGCAGCCCCCGCGTGACTAGCGGCACAGATACGCAGTATTTT. Translation gives CASSPRVTSGTDTQYF.

This clonotype showed up many times. The V and J genes are TRBV28 and TRBJ2-3; 11 bases agree with TRBD2. CDR1 and CDR2 from the germline V gene are MDHEN and SYDVKM. V lost 3 bases, J lost 2 bases, and 1 base stayed unmatched. The CDR3 totals 15 residues. This CDR3 is CASSLTSGNTDTQYF. The DNA of the CDR3 is TGTGCCAGCAGTTTGACTAGCGGGAACACAGATACGCAGTATTTT.

This clonotype has at least ten counts. The chain uses TRBV11-1 and TRBJ2-1, with D tentatively TRBD1 (5 bases). This CDR3 comprises 15 residues. Per germline, CDR1 SGHAT and CDR2 FQDESV (reference sequence). The germline V and J ends were trimmed by 5 bases and 4 bases, with 15 bases remaining between them. CDR3 region: CASSPWGRGYNEQFF. The CDR3 DNA reads as TGTGCCAGCAGCCCCTGGGGCCGAGGATACAATGAGCAGTTCTTC.

This clonotype was picked up many times. This chain uses TRBV6-1 with TRBJ2-1; 9 nucleotides align to TRBD1. There are 15 residues in the CDR3. Germline CDR1 and CDR2: MNHNS and SASEGT. The V segment lost 6 bases and the J segment 3 bases; nucleotides outside the gene matches: 6. CDR3 DNA sequence: TGTGCCAGCAGGTCCGGGACAGGGAGCTACAATGAGCAGTTCTTC. Translating it yields CASRSGTGSYNEQFF.

The chain recombines TRBV28 with TRBJ1-1; a weak D match, TRBD1 (6 bases). The CDR3 is 14 amino acids. V gave up 3 bases and J gave up 12 bases, with 20 bases separating them. Per the germline V gene, CDR1 is MDHEN and CDR2 is SYDVKM. The CDR3 bases are TGTGCCAGCAGTTTCCAACAGGGACCCGAGGTCTCTTTCTTT. Its protein product is CASSFQQGPEVSFF.

Ten or more counts support this clonotype. The CDR3 protein is CASNTLAGQSNEQFF. DNA for the CDR3: TGTGCCAGTAATACACTAGCGGGACAAAGCAATGAGCAGTTCTTC. The V call is TRBV19, the J call TRBJ2-1; 10 nucleotides align to TRBD2. V shed 7 bases, J shed 6 bases, and the junction held 9 bases outside the gene matches. CDR1 LNHDA and CDR2 SQIVND come from the germline V gene (reference sequence). The CDR3 spans 15 residues.

This clonotype was detected many times. This rearrangement joins TRBV24-1 to TRBJ2-5, with D uncertain. The CDR3 has 12 amino acids. V lost 1 base, J lost 3 bases, and 2 bases lay in between. CDR1 is KGHDR and CDR2 is SFDVKD in the germline V gene. The CDR3 nucleotides are TGTGCCACCAGTGATTTCGAAGAGACCCAGTACTTC. Its translation is CATSDFEETQYF.

The chain has TRBV5-1 and TRBJ2-1; 11 nucleotides match TRBD1. Germline V CDR1 and CDR2: SGHRS, YFSETQ. The CDR3 loop spans 16 amino acids. J was trimmed by 4 bases and V by 3 bases; bases with no gene match: 6. DNA of the CDR3: TGCGCCAGCAGCTCCTTGGACAGGGGGCTATACAATGAGCAGTTCTTC. It is translated as CASSSLDRGLYNEQFF. Full variable domain (remainder filled in from reference TRBV5-1 and TRBJ2-1): KAGVTQTPRYLIKTRGQQVTLSCSPISGHRSVSWYQQTPGQGLQFLFEYFSETQRNKGNFPGRFSGRQFSNSRSEMNVSTLELGDSALYLCASSSLDRGLYNEQFFGPGTRLTVL.